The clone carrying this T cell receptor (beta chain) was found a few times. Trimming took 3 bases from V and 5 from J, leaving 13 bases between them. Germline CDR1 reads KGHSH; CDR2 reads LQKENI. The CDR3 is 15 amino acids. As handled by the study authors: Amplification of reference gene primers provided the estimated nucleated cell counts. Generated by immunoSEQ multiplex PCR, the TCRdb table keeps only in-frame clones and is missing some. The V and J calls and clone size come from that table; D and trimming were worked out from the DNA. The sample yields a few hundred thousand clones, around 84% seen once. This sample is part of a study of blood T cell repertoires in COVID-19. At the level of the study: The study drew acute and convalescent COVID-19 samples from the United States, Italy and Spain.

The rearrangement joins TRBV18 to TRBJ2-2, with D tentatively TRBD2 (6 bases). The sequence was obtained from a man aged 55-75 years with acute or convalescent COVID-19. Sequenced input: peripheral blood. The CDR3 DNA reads TGTGCCAGCTCACCGAGGACTACGTCGACCGGGGAGCTGTTTTTT. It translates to CASSPRTTSTGELFF.